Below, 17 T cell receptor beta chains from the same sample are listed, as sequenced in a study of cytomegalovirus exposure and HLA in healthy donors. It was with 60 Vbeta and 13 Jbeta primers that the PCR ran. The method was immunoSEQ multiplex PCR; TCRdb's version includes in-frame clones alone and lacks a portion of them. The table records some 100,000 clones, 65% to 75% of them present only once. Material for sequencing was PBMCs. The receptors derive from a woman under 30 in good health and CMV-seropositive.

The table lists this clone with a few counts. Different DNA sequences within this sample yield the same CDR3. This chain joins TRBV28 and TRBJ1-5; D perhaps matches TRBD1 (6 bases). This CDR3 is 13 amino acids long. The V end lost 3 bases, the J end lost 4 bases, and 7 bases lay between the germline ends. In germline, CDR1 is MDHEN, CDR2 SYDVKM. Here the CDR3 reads CASSFTGNQPQHF. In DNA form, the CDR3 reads TGTGCCAGCAGTTTTACAGGGAATCAGCCCCAGCATTTT.

CDR3 DNA: TGTGCCAGCACAGGGACAGGGGGCTCGGAGACTGAAGCTTTCTTT. Protein sequence: CASTGTGGSETEAFF. V and J are TRBV2 and TRBJ1-1, with 12 bases identical to TRBD1. The CDR3 runs 15 residues. The V gene end was trimmed by 7 bases and the J gene end by 5 bases; junction bases not matched to a gene: 8. Germline assignment: CDR1 SNHLY and CDR2 FYNNEI.

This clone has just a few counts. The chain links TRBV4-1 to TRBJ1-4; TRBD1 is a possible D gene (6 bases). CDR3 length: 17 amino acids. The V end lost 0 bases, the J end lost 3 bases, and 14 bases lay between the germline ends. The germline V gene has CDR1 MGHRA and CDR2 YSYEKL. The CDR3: CASSQDTGQPANEKLFF. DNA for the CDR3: TGCGCCAGCAGCCAAGATACGGGACAACCGGCTAATGAAAAACTGTTTTTT.

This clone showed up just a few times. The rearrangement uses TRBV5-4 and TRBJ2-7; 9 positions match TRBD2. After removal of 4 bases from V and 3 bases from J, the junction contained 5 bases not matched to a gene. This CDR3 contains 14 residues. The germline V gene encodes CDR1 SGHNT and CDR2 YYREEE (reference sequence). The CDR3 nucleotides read TGTGCCAGCAGCGTTGTGACTAGCGGCTACGAGCAGTACTTC. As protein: CASSVVTSGYEQYF.

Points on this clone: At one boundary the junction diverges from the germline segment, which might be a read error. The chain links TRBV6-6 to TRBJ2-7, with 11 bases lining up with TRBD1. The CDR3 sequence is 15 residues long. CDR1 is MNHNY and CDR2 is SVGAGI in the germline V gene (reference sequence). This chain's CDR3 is CASTPNRDRGDVGPF. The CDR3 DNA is TGTGCCAGCACCCCTAACCGGGACAGGGGGGATGTGGGGCCCTTC.

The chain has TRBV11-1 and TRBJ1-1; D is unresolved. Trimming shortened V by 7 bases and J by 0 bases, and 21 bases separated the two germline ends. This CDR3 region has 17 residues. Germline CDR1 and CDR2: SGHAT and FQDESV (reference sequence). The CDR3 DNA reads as TGTGCCAGCATCCTAGAGAAAGCTACCCATCTGAACACTGAAGCTTTCTTT. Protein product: CASILEKATHLNTEAFF. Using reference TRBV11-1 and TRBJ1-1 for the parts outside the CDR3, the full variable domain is EAEVAQSPRYKITEKSQAVAFWCDPISGHATLYWYRQILGQGPELLVQFQDESVVDDSQLPKDRFSAERLKGVDSTLKIQPAELGDSAMYLCASILEKATHLNTEAFFGQGTRLTVV.

CDR3 sequence: CASSPGLLSYNEQFF. DNA for the CDR3: TGCGCCAGCAGCCCTGGACTCCTCTCCTACAATGAGCAGTTCTTC. The rearrangement uses TRBV5-1 and TRBJ2-1; D perhaps matches TRBD2 (5 bases). The CDR3 is 15 amino acids. Trimming stripped 4 bases from V and 0 bases from J, with 11 bases between. Germline lookup yields CDR1 SGHRS and CDR2 YFSETQ.

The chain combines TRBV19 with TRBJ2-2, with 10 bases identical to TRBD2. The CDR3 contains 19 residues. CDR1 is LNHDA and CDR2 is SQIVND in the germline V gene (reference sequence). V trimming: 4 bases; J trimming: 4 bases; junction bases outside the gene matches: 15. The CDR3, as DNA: TGTGCCAGTAGTAAGCGACTAGCGGGTTCTGCGGCCACCACCGGGGAGCTGTTTTTT. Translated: CASSKRLAGSAATTGELFF.

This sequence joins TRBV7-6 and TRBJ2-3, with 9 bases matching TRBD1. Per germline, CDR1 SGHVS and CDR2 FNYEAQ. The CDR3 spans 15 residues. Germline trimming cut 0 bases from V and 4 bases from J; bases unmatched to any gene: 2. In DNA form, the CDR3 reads TGTGCCAGCAGCTTAGCTACAGGGGGCGCAGATACGCAGTATTTT. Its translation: CASSLATGGADTQYF.

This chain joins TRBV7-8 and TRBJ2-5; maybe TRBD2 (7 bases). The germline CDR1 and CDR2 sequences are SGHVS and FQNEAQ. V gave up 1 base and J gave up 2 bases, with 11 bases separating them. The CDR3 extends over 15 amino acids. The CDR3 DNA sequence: TGTGCCAGCAGCTTAGATAGGGGGGGACAAGAGACCCAGTACTTC. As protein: CASSLDRGGQETQYF.

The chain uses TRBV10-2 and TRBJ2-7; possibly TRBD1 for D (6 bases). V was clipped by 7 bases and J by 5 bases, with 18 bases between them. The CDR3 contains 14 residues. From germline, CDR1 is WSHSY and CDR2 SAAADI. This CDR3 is CASTLQGWSHEQYF. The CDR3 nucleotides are TGCGCCAGCACTTTACAGGGTTGGTCCCACGAGCAGTACTTC.

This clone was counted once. The CDR3 protein is CASSQDQSVNAEQFF. The CDR3 bases are TGCGCCAGCAGCCAAGATCAATCAGTTAATGCTGAGCAGTTCTTC. The chain links TRBV4-1 to TRBJ2-1, with D unclear. Per the germline V gene, CDR1 is MGHRA and CDR2 is YSYEKL. The ends were cut back, 0 bases at V and 9 bases at J, with 15 bases in the middle. The CDR3 length is 15 residues.

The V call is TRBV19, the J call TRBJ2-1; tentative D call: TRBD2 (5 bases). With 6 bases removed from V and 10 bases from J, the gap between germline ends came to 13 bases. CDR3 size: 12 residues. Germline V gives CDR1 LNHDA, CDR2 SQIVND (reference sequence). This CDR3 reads CASSPQEGEQFF. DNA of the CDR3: TGTGCCAGTAGCCCCCAAGAGGGAGAGCAGTTCTTC.

CDR3: CASSLWAAAQVEQYF. The CDR3 nucleotides read TGTGCCAGCAGCTTATGGGCCGCCGCCCAGGTCGAGCAGTACTTC. The rearrangement joins TRBV7-3 to TRBJ2-7; D is unresolved. The CDR3 length is 15 residues. Germline lookup yields CDR1 SGHTA and CDR2 FQGTGA. The V end lost 2 bases, the J end lost 6 bases, and 17 bases lay between the germline ends.

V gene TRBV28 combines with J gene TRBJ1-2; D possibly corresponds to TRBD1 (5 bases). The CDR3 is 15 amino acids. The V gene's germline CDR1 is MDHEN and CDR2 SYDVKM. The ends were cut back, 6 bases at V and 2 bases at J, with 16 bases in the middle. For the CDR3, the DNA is TGTGCCAGCAGATCATTCCCGACAGAAAACTATGGCTACACCTTC. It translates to CASRSFPTENYGYTF.

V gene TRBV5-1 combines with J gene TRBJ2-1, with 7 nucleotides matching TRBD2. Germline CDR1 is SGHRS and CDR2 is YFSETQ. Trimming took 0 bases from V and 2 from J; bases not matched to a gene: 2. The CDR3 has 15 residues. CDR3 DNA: TGCGCCAGCAGCTTGGCTAGCGGAACCTACAATGAGCAGTTCTTC. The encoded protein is CASSLASGTYNEQFF.

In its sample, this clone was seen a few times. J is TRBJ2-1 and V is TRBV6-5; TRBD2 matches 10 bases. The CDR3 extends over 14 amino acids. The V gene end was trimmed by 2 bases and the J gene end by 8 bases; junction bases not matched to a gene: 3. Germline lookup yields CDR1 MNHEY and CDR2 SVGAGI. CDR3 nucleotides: TGTGCCAGCAGTTACCAGCGGGAGGGTCATGAGCAGTTCTTC. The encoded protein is CASSYQREGHEQFF.